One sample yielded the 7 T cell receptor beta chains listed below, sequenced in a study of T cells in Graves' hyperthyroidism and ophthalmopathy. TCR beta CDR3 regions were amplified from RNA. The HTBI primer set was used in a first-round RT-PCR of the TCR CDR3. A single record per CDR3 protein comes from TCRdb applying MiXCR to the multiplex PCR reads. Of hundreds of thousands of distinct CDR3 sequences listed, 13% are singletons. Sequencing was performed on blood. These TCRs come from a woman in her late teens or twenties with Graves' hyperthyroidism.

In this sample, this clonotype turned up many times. The CDR3 bases are TGTGCCAGCAGTTCTACTAGCGGGGTTCCAAGCGATACGCAGTATTTT. Its translation: CASSSTSGVPSDTQYF. The V call is TRBV12-3 or TRBV12-4, the J call TRBJ2-3, with 10 nucleotides matching TRBD2. The CDR3 length is 16 residues. Trimming at V came to 4 bases and at J to 6 bases, leaving 10 bases not matched to a gene.

The CDR3 coding sequence is TGTGCCAGCTCCTTAGGGGAGAACACCGGGGAGCTGTTTTTT. Translating it yields CASSLGENTGELFF. V gene TRBV19 combines with J gene TRBJ2-2, with D perhaps TRBD1 (5 bases). V was shortened by 9 bases and J by 1 base, with 12 bases between the two germline ends. This CDR3 is 14 amino acids long. Germline V gives CDR1 LNHDA, CDR2 SQIVND (reference sequence).

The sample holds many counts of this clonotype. In nucleotides, the CDR3 is TGTGCCAGCAGCAAAGGACAGGGGAAATCAGGCGAGACCCAGTACTTC. Encoded protein: CASSKGQGKSGETQYF. The chain uses TRBV7-8 and TRBJ2-5, with 9 bases aligning to TRBD1. After removal of 5 bases from V and 5 bases from J, the junction contained 12 bases not matched to a gene. Germline loops: CDR1 SGHVS, CDR2 FQNEAQ. The length of the CDR3 is 16 residues.

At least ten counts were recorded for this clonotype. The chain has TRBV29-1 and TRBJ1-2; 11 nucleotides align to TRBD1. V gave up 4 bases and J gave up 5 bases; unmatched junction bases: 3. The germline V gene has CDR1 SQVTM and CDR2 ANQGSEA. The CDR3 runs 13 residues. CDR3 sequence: CSVGGTGGYGYTF. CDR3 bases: TGCAGCGTTGGAGGGACAGGGGGTTATGGCTACACCTTC. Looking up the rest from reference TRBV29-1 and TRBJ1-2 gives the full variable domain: SAVISQKPSRDICQRGTSLTIQCQVDSQVTMMFWYRQQPGQSLTLIATANQGSEATYESGFVIDKFPISRPNLTFSTLTVSNMSPEDSSIYLCSVGGTGGYGYTFGSGTRLTVV.

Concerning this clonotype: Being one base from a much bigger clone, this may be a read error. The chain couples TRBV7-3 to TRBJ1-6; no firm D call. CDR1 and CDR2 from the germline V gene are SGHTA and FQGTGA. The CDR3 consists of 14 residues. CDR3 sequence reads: CASLPMDNNSPPHF. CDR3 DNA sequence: TGTGCCAGCCTTCCGATGGATAATAATTCACCCCCCCACTTT.

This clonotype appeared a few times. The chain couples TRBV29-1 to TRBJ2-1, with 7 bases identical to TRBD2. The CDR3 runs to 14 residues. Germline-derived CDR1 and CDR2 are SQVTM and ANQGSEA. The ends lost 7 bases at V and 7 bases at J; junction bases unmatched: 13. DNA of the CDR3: TGCAGCGCCCTGGGGGGGGGAGTCGGAAATGAGCAGTTCTTC. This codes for CSALGGGVGNEQFF.

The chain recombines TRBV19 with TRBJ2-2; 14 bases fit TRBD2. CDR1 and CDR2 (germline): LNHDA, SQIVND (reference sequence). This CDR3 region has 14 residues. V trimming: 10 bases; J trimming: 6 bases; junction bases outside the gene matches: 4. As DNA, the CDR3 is TGTGCCACGGGACTAGCGGGAGCGGCCGGGGAGCTGTTTTTT. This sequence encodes CATGLAGAAGELFF.